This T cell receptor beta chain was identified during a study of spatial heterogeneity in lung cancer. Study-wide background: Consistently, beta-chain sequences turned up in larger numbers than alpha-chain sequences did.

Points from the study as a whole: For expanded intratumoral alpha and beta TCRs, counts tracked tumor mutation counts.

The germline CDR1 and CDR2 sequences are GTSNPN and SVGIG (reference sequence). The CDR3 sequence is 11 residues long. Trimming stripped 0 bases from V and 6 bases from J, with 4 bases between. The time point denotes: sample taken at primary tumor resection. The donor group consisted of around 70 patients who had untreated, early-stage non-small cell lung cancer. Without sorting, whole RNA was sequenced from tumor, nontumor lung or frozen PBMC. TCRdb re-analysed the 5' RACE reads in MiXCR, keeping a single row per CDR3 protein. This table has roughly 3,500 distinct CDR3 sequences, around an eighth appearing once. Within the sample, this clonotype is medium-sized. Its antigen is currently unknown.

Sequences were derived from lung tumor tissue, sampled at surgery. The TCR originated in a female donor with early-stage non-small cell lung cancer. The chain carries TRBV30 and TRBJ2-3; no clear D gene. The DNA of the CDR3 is TGTGCCTGGAGTGTGGGGGATACGCAGTATTTT. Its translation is CAWSVGDTQYF.